This T cell receptor (beta chain) was sequenced during a study of vaccination and CD4 T cells after COVID-19. Study-level results: Median SARS-CoV-2-reactive clonotype numbers went up from around 19 to 38, but not significantly.

Cultured CD4+ T cell DNA was sequenced using the Oncomine TCR Beta short-read assay. TCRdb processed the PCR reads anew with MiXCR; each CDR3 protein has one entry. The sample has around 19,000 distinct CDR3 sequences, 50% to 60% seen once; the top ten hold 9.4%. Described treatment: approximately nine-day PBMC culture with coronavirus spike peptide pools or control peptides (ViraFEST assay). This CDR3 region has 13 residues. The V gene's germline CDR1 is WNHNN and CDR2 SYGVQD (reference sequence). V dropped 3 bases and J dropped 3 bases, with 9 bases sitting between them. Comment on this clonotype: Its antigen is unidentified.

This chain uses TRBV10-1 with TRBJ2-7; D might be TRBD1 (5 bases). This sequence originates from a human donor who had recovered from COVID-19. Sequencing was performed on CD4+ T cells from blood, cultured in vitro. CDR3 loop: CASSDGAGYEQYF. CDR3 bases: TGCGCCAGCAGTGATGGGGCCGGCTACGAGCAGTACTTC.